The 18 T cell receptor beta chains below come from one sample, sequenced in a study of shared clonotypes between healthy human individuals. Clones were sequenced by immunoSEQ multiplex PCR, and TCRdb holds only the in-frame ones, with some missing. The sample gives around 690,000 clones, 80% to 95% of which show up once; about a third is in the top ten. Source material: memory CD8+ T cells from PBMCs. Subset noted: CD45RO+ cells pooled with CCR7-negative TemRA cells. The receptors shown here come from a man aged 18 to 29 in good health. Some clones in this sample may be carry-over from other donors' samples.

This clone has a single count. The gene calls are TRBV18 and TRBJ2-2; D gene uncertain. The CDR3 has 15 residues. The V end was cut by 8 bases, the J end by 0 bases, with 13 bases between. Germline V gene data show CDR1 as KGHSH and CDR2 as LQKENI. The CDR3 loop reads CASQVVVTNTGELFF. As DNA, the CDR3 is TGTGCCAGCCAAGTAGTGGTAACGAACACCGGGGAGCTGTTTTTT.

The chain recombines TRBV4-2 with TRBJ2-4; TRBD2 matches at 8 bases. The length of the CDR3 is 18 residues. Germline loops: CDR1 LGHNA, CDR2 YNFKEQ. J lost 3 bases, V lost 0 bases, and 10 bases had no gene match. CDR3 bases: TGTGCCAGCAGCCAAGATCCGGCTAGCGGGTTCGGCAAAAACATTCAGTACTTC. Residues: CASSQDPASGFGKNIQYF.

Here the CDR3 DNA reads TGTGCCAGCAGCCAAGATCTTTTCGCTGAAGCTTTCTTT. Translation gives CASSQDLFAEAFF. The chain combines TRBV14 with TRBJ1-1; no clear D gene. The CDR3 totals 13 residues. Germline CDR1 SGHDN, CDR2 FVKESK. The V end lost 0 bases, the J end lost 6 bases, and 8 bases lay between the germline ends.

This rearrangement joins TRBV11-1 to TRBJ2-4; D is unresolved. Trimming stripped 1 base from V and 0 bases from J, with 13 bases between. Germline values: CDR1 SGHAT, CDR2 FQDESV (reference sequence). There are 17 residues in the CDR3. The CDR3 DNA is TGTGCCAGCAGCTTAGAAGGCTTCAACATAGCCAAAAACATTCAGTACTTC. It encodes CASSLEGFNIAKNIQYF.

Of note for this clone: This same CDR3 is encoded by further DNA sequences in the sample. This chain's CDR3 is CASSLGTYNEQFF. CDR3 bases: TGTGCCAGCAGCTTGGGGACCTACAATGAGCAGTTCTTC. The chain has TRBV5-6 and TRBJ2-1; no firm D call. The V gene's germline CDR1 is SGHDT and CDR2 YYEEEE. V was cut by 0 bases and J by 2 bases, with 3 bases left in between. There are 13 residues in the CDR3.

The chain has TRBV5-6 and TRBJ2-5; 7 nucleotides align to TRBD2. Germline CDR1 is SGHDT and CDR2 is YYEEEE. V shed 0 bases and J 2 bases; nucleotides not matched to a gene: 13. The CDR3 is made up of 18 amino acids. In DNA, the CDR3 is TGTGCCAGCAGCTTGGACCGGGAGATAGCGGGTTATCAAGAGACCCAGTACTTC. Encoded protein: CASSLDREIAGYQETQYF.

CDR3 region: CASSSRGGLAVPYEQYF. The CDR3 DNA reads TGTGCCAGCAGCTCAAGAGGGGGACTAGCGGTACCCTACGAGCAGTACTTC. The chain combines TRBV11-2 with TRBJ2-7, with 11 bases fitting TRBD2. CDR1 SGHAT and CDR2 FQNNGV come from the germline V gene. The CDR3 has 17 residues. V lost 4 bases, J lost 2 bases, and 10 bases stayed unmatched.

The J gene is TRBJ2-5, the V gene TRBV29-1; D unclear. The germline CDR1 and CDR2 sequences are SQVTM and ANQGSEA. This CDR3 contains 13 residues. Between the trimmed V and J ends, which lost 2 bases and 5 bases, there was a span of 12 bases. CDR3 bases: TGCAGCGTTGAATTTCCTCTTGGGGAGACCCAGTACTTC. Translated, it gives CSVEFPLGETQYF.

The rearrangement uses TRBV6-1 and TRBJ2-2; possibly TRBD1 for D (6 bases). This CDR3 comprises 14 residues. Trimming removed 11 bases from V and 1 base from J, with 14 bases in between. Germline loops: CDR1 MNHNS, CDR2 SASEGT. CDR3 in amino acids: CAGPGTRNTGELFF. The DNA of the CDR3 is TGTGCCGGACCCGGGACACGGAACACCGGGGAGCTGTTTTTT.

The chain has TRBV2 and TRBJ2-1, with 9 bases fitting TRBD2. The CDR3 is made up of 15 amino acids. CDR1 is SNHLY, CDR2 FYNNEI, per germline. After removal of 5 bases from V and 4 bases from J, the junction contained 6 bases not matched to a gene. The CDR3 DNA sequence: TGTGCCAGCAGTATAGCGGGAGATATGTACAATGAGCAGTTCTTC. It encodes CASSIAGDMYNEQFF. Supplemented by reference TRBV2 and TRBJ2-1, the full variable domain reads EPEVTQTPSHQVTQMGQEVILRCVPISNHLYFYWYRQILGQKVEFLVSFYNNEISEKSEIFDDQFSVERPDGSNFTLKIRSTKLEDSAMYFCASSIAGDMYNEQFFGPGTRLTVL.

The chain joins TRBV27 to TRBJ2-5; D not resolved. The J call may be wrong; the DNA end is better matched by TRBJ2-7. Germline V gives CDR1 MNHEY, CDR2 SMNVEV (reference sequence). This CDR3 is 13 amino acids long. CDR3 coding DNA: TGTGCCAGCAGTTTATCGGCTCTCTACGAGCAGTACTTC. This sequence encodes CASSLSALYEQYF.

This sequence joins TRBV27 and TRBJ2-1, with 9 bases that match TRBD2. J gave up 3 bases and V 4 bases, and 4 bases lay outside the gene matches. Per germline, CDR1 MNHEY and CDR2 SMNVEV (reference sequence). The CDR3 contains 15 residues. DNA of the CDR3: TGTGCCAGCAGTTGGGATAGCGGGAGCTACAATGAGCAGTTCTTC. Amino acid sequence: CASSWDSGSYNEQFF.

V usage is TRBV5-4 and J usage is TRBJ2-7; TRBD1 aligns across 9 bases. CDR1 is SGHNT and CDR2 is YYREEE in the germline V gene (reference sequence). V was clipped by 0 bases and J by 1 base; unmatched bases: 2. The CDR3 loop spans 15 amino acids. The CDR3 region is CASSLAGTGSYEQYF. In DNA, the CDR3 is TGTGCCAGCAGCTTGGCCGGGACAGGGTCCTACGAGCAGTACTTC.

This clone was seen a handful of times. This chain links TRBV30 with TRBJ1-1; D unresolved. V was shortened by 2 bases and J by 7 bases, with 11 bases between the two germline ends. This CDR3 region has 12 residues. Germline CDR1 GTSNPN, CDR2 SVGIG (reference sequence). DNA of the CDR3: TGTGCCTGGAGTATAGCGGCGCTTGAAGCTTTCTTT. As protein: CAWSIAALEAFF.

The J gene is TRBJ2-2, the V gene TRBV7-9; a weak D match, TRBD1 (5 bases). The V and J ends lost 5 bases and 4 bases respectively, with 17 bases between them. Germline V lookup: CDR1 SEHNR, CDR2 FQNEAQ (reference sequence). The CDR3 runs to 16 residues. The CDR3 bases are TGTGCCAGCAGCCCTCACAGGAATTGGGCCACCGGGGAGCTGTTTTTT. Residues: CASSPHRNWATGELFF.

The chain couples TRBV29-1 to TRBJ2-1; 10 nucleotides match TRBD2. J was trimmed by 0 bases and V by 2 bases; bases with no gene match: 10. The CDR3 is 18 residues long. The germline gives CDR1 SQVTM, CDR2 ANQGSEA. The CDR3 nucleotides are TGCAGCGTTGAATCTAGCGGGAGCGATCTAGGCTCCTACAATGAGCAGTTCTTC. It codes for CSVESSGSDLGSYNEQFF.

In this sample, this clone turned up once. This chain uses TRBV10-1 with TRBJ2-1; perhaps TRBD1 as D (5 bases). Germline V lookup: CDR1 WNHNN, CDR2 SYGVQD (reference sequence). Trimming pared 2 bases from V and 8 bases from J, leaving 7 bases between. The CDR3 has 12 amino acids. The CDR3 DNA is TGCGCCAGCAGTGAGATAGGGGATGAGCAGTTCTTC. Protein sequence: CASSEIGDEQFF.

V is TRBV2 and J is TRBJ1-1, with 10 bases lining up with TRBD1. CDR1 is SNHLY, CDR2 FYNNEI, per germline. The CDR3 sequence is 15 residues long. Unmatched junction bases numbered 15, after V lost 6 bases and J lost 11 bases. The CDR3 nucleotides read TGTGCCAGCAGCCGTCCCGGGACAGGGGACGAGGAGGCTTTCTTT. Encoded protein: CASSRPGTGDEEAFF.